This passage covers 22 T cell receptor beta chains from one sample sequenced in a study of cytomegalovirus exposure and HLA in healthy donors. The PCR used 60 Vbeta and 13 Jbeta primers. TCRdb's table, derived via immunoSEQ multiplex PCR, lists solely in-frame clones and lacks some. This repertoire shows more than 150,000 clones, 80% found once; its top ten account for about 1.3%. Specimen: PBMCs. These receptor sequences come from a girl between 5 and 17 years old in good health and CMV-seropositive.

The chain couples TRBV13 to TRBJ2-1; 14 nucleotides agree with TRBD2. V gave up 4 bases and J gave up 8 bases; unmatched junction bases: 4. This CDR3 is 15 amino acids long. Germline CDR1 and CDR2: PRHDT and FYEKMQ (reference sequence). CDR3: CASSSGLAGVDEQFF. Here the CDR3 DNA reads TGTGCCAGCAGCTCGGGACTAGCGGGAGTAGATGAGCAGTTCTTC.

This clone turned up a few times. The chain uses TRBV6-1 and TRBJ1-2, with 7 bases that match TRBD1. Germline CDR1 and CDR2: MNHNS and SASEGT. The junction had 5 bases not matched to a gene; V was cut back by 5 bases and J by 8 bases. The CDR3 is 12 residues long. CDR3 DNA sequence: TGTGCCAGCAGTAGTTACAGGGGCGGCTACACCTTC. It encodes CASSSYRGGYTF.

This clone was found once. The genes are TRBV4-1 and TRBJ2-7; a possible D gene is TRBD2 (5 bases). Germline loops: CDR1 MGHRA, CDR2 YSYEKL. V was shortened by 2 bases and J by 5 bases, with 19 bases between the two germline ends. This CDR3 has 16 amino acids. The CDR3 loop is CASSQTLARVVNEQYF. CDR3 nucleotides: TGCGCCAGCAGCCAAACCCTCGCGAGGGTGGTAAACGAGCAGTACTTC.

The gene calls are TRBV5-1 and TRBJ2-2; 8 nucleotides agree with TRBD1. CDR1 SGHRS and CDR2 YFSETQ come from the germline V gene. V dropped 2 bases and J dropped 6; count of bases not matched to a gene: 6. The CDR3 covers 15 residues. DNA for the CDR3: TGCGCCAGCAGCTTCGGGACAGGTTTCTCCGGGGAGCTGTTTTTT. This gives the protein CASSFGTGFSGELFF.

This clone has just one count. The chain employs TRBV6-5 and TRBJ2-7; 8 nucleotides match TRBD2. The CDR3 has 15 amino acids. Germline V gives CDR1 MNHEY, CDR2 SVGAGI. J was trimmed by 2 bases and V by 5 bases; bases with no gene match: 8. In DNA, the CDR3 is TGTGCCAGCAGTCGCGGCGGGAGGTCAACCTACGAGCAGTACTTC. Translating it yields CASSRGGRSTYEQYF.

CDR3 sequence: CASSLGLVSYNEQFF. The CDR3 bases are TGTGCCAGCAGCCTAGGACTAGTATCCTACAATGAGCAGTTCTTC. The chain employs TRBV14 and TRBJ2-1, with TRBD2 matching 7 bases. V gave up 4 bases and J gave up 1 base; unmatched junction bases: 4. The CDR3 has 15 residues. Germline CDR1 is SGHDN and CDR2 is FVKESK.

The chain couples TRBV18 to TRBJ1-4, with TRBD1 matching over 7 bases. The germline CDR1 and CDR2 sequences are KGHSH and LQKENI. The CDR3 consists of 15 residues. V was clipped by 2 bases and J by 2 bases; unmatched bases: 2. As DNA, the CDR3 is TGTGCCAGCTCACCAGGAGGGGGCACTAATGAAAAACTGTTTTTT. This sequence encodes CASSPGGGTNEKLFF.

The genes are TRBV7-2 and TRBJ1-5; 9 nucleotides line up with TRBD1. This CDR3 comprises 17 residues. Germline values: CDR1 SGHTA, CDR2 FQGNSA. V was pared by 4 bases and J by 7 bases, with 14 bases of the junction left unmatched. This CDR3 is CASSSEPGQGTRQPQHF. The CDR3 DNA is TGTGCCAGCAGCTCAGAACCGGGACAGGGAACCCGACAGCCCCAGCATTTT.

This clone was detected a few times. The chain joins TRBV6-6 to TRBJ1-1; 9 bases fit TRBD1. CDR1 is MNHNY, CDR2 SVGAGI, per germline (reference sequence). V shed 8 bases, J shed 1 base, and the junction held 8 bases outside the gene matches. This CDR3 is built from 15 residues. The CDR3 here is CASERQGGRNTEAFF. For the CDR3, the DNA is TGTGCCAGCGAGAGACAGGGGGGTAGGAACACTGAAGCTTTCTTT.

The V call is TRBV5-6, the J call TRBJ1-2, with D hard to call. The CDR3 is made up of 12 amino acids. Germline-derived CDR1 and CDR2 are SGHDT and YYEEEE. V dropped 2 bases and J dropped 5 bases, with 7 bases sitting between them. Here the CDR3 reads CASSFSQYGYTF. CDR3 DNA: TGTGCCAGCAGCTTTAGCCAGTATGGCTACACCTTC.

This chain links TRBV6-5 with TRBJ1-2; 9 bases are shared with TRBD1. The ends lost 0 bases at V and 8 bases at J; junction bases unmatched: 7. Per the germline V gene, CDR1 is MNHEY and CDR2 is SVGAGI. The CDR3 loop spans 15 amino acids. Here the CDR3 reads CASSYSWTGELGYTF. The CDR3 DNA sequence: TGTGCCAGCAGTTACTCGTGGACAGGGGAGTTGGGCTACACCTTC.

J is TRBJ2-7 and V is TRBV7-9; the D is unclear. Trimming removed 1 base from V and 2 bases from J, with 12 bases in between. The V gene's germline CDR1 is SEHNR and CDR2 FQNEAQ (reference sequence). CDR3 length: 15 residues. CDR3 in DNA: TGTGCCAGCAGCTTAGGGCTTACCACCACCTACGAGCAGTACTTC. This sequence encodes CASSLGLTTTYEQYF.

This chain links TRBV19 with TRBJ2-5; D possibly corresponds to TRBD2 (6 bases). V gave up 3 bases and J gave up 2 bases, with 7 bases separating them. This CDR3 is built from 13 residues. Per the germline V gene, CDR1 is LNHDA and CDR2 is SQIVND (reference sequence). CDR3 loop: CASSIGGQETQYF. CDR3 coding DNA: TGTGCCAGTAGTATTGGGGGGCAAGAGACCCAGTACTTC. Looking up the rest from reference TRBV19 and TRBJ2-5 gives the full variable domain: DGGITQSPKYLFRKEGQNVTLSCEQNLNHDAMYWYRQDPGQGLRLIYYSQIVNDFQKGDIAEGYSVSREKKESFPLTVTSAQKNPTAFYLCASSIGGQETQYFGPGTRLLVL.

V gene TRBV30 combines with J gene TRBJ2-3, with D hard to call. The CDR3 runs to 13 residues. V was clipped by 0 bases and J by 0 bases, with 4 bases between them. Germline lookup yields CDR1 GTSNPN and CDR2 SVGIG (reference sequence). The CDR3 here is CAWSVASTDTQYF. CDR3 DNA sequence: TGTGCCTGGAGTGTAGCCAGCACAGATACGCAGTATTTT.

This clone occurred a few times. The gene calls are TRBV30 and TRBJ1-4; the D gene is possibly TRBD1 (6 bases). The CDR3 length is 14 residues. Trimming stripped 1 base from V and 4 bases from J, with 10 bases between. Germline lookup yields CDR1 GTSNPN and CDR2 SVGIG (reference sequence). The CDR3 DNA reads as TGTGCCTGGAGTGATCAGGGGATTAATGAAAAACTGTTTTTT. Translation: CAWSDQGINEKLFF.

The CDR3 region is CASTSYGDSYEQYF. In DNA, the CDR3 is TGTGCCAGCACCTCGTATGGGGACAGTTACGAGCAGTACTTC. This sequence joins TRBV11-2 and TRBJ2-7, with TRBD1 matching 7 bases. CDR1 and CDR2 (germline): SGHAT, FQNNGV. V trimming: 7 bases; J trimming: 4 bases; junction bases outside the gene matches: 10. This CDR3 is 14 amino acids long.

On this clone itself: Other nucleotide sequences from this sample produce the same CDR3. This chain joins TRBV5-1 and TRBJ2-5; 7 positions match TRBD2. J was trimmed by 4 bases and V by 0 bases; bases with no gene match: 3. Germline CDR1 SGHRS, CDR2 YFSETQ. This CDR3 region has 14 residues. Here the CDR3 reads CASSLAPGGETQYF. CDR3 nucleotides: TGCGCCAGCAGCTTGGCCCCGGGGGGAGAGACCCAGTACTTC. Complete variable domain (other parts from reference TRBV5-1 and TRBJ2-5): KAGVTQTPRYLIKTRGQQVTLSCSPISGHRSVSWYQQTPGQGLQFLFEYFSETQRNKGNFPGRFSGRQFSNSRSEMNVSTLELGDSALYLCASSLAPGGETQYFGPGTRLLVL.

V gene TRBV15 combines with J gene TRBJ2-6, with D perhaps matching TRBD1 (6 bases). CDR3 length equals 15 residues. Germline lookup yields CDR1 LNHNV and CDR2 YYDKDF (reference sequence). With 1 base removed from V and 2 bases from J, the gap between germline ends came to 6 bases. CDR3 coding DNA: TGTGCCACCAGCAGAGCAGGGGCTGGGGCCAACGTCCTGACTTTC. It encodes CATSRAGAGANVLTF.

This clone was seen more than once but under ten times. The chain has TRBV5-6 and TRBJ1-2; D gene ambiguous. V was pared by 6 bases and J by 4 bases, with 16 bases between. The CDR3 extends over 14 amino acids. CDR1 is SGHDT, CDR2 YYEEEE, per germline. This CDR3 reads CASTLDTSLYGYTF. CDR3 coding DNA: TGTGCCAGCACCTTAGACACGTCTCTCTATGGCTACACCTTC.

This clone showed up just once. CDR3 amino acids: CASSTGLVGTGELFF. The CDR3 nucleotides are TGTGCCAGCAGCACCGGCCTAGTGGGCACCGGGGAGCTGTTTTTT. This chain joins TRBV7-2 and TRBJ2-2; no clear D gene. Germline V gene sequence: CDR1 SGHTA, CDR2 FQGNSA. The V gene lost 5 bases and the J gene lost 4 bases, with 14 bases spanning the gap. The CDR3 is 15 amino acids.

The chain employs TRBV29-1 and TRBJ2-7; 8 bases line up with TRBD2. The CDR3 runs 14 residues. Germline loops: CDR1 SQVTM, CDR2 ANQGSEA. V lost 3 bases, J lost 5 bases, and 9 bases stayed unmatched. This CDR3 reads CSVEFGGGEDEQYF. In nucleotides, the CDR3 is TGCAGCGTTGAGTTCGGGGGGGGCGAGGACGAGCAGTACTTC.

This rearrangement joins TRBV6-1 to TRBJ2-7; perhaps TRBD1 as D (5 bases). The V end lost 5 bases, the J end lost 2 bases, and 16 bases lay between the germline ends. There are 15 residues in the CDR3. Germline V gene sequence: CDR1 MNHNS, CDR2 SASEGT. The CDR3 nucleotides read TGTGCCAGCAGTCCCCCCCAAGGACACCCCTACGAGCAGTACTTC. Encoded protein: CASSPPQGHPYEQYF.